This T cell receptor beta chain was sequenced for a study of cytomegalovirus exposure and HLA in healthy donors. The germline gives CDR1 GTSNPN, CDR2 SVGIG (reference sequence). This CDR3 comprises 12 residues. Trimming stripped 2 bases from V and 2 bases from J, with 6 bases between. The PCR ran on 60 Vbeta and 13 Jbeta primers. TCRdb keeps only in-frame clones here, not all; method: immunoSEQ multiplex PCR. The sample's table shows 35,000 or so clones. This chain links TRBV30 with TRBJ1-2, with a tentative D call TRBD1 (5 bases). Sequencing used PBMCs. This TCR came from a man between 40 and 49 years old in good health and CMV-seropositive. The CDR3 reads CAWSSGNYGYTF. The CDR3, as DNA: TGTGCCTGGAGTTCAGGGAACTATGGCTACACCTTC.